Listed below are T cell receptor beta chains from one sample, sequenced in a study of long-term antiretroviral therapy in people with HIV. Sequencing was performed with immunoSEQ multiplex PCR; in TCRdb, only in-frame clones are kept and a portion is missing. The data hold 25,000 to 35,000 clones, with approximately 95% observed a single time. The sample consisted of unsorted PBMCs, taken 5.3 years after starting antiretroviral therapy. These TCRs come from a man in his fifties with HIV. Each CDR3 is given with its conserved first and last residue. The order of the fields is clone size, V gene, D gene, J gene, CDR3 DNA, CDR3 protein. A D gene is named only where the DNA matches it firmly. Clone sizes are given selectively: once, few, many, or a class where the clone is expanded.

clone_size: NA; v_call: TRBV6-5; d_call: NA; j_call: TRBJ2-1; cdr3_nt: TGTGCCAGCAGTTACGGCGGGGCCTCCTACAATGAGCAGTTCTTC; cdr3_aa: CASSYGGASYNEQFF
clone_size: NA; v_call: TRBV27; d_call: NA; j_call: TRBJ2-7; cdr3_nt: TGTGCCAGCAGTTTAGCAGTTGTCGGCTACGAGCAGTACTTC; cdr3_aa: CASSLAVVGYEQYF
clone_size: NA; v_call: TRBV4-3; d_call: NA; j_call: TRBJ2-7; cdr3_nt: TGCGCCAGCAGCCAAGAGGGGACCTACGAGCAGTACTTC; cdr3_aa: CASSQEGTYEQYF
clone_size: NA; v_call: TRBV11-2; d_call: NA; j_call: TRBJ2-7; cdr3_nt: TGTGCCAGCAGCTTAGTGGACTACTACGAGCAGTACTTC; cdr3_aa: CASSLVDYYEQYF
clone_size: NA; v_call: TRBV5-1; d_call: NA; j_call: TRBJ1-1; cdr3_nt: TGCGCCAGCAGCTTGGGTGGAGGGGGCACTGAAGCTTTCTTT; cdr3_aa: CASSLGGGGTEAFF
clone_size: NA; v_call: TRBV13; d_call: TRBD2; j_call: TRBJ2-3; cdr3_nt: TGTGCCAGCAGCAATACAGCGGGGGCCTCCACAGATACGCAGTATTTT; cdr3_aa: CASSNTAGASTDTQYF
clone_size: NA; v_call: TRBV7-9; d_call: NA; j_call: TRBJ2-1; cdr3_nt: TGTGCCAGCAGCTTAGGACAGGTCCGGTACAATGAGCAGTTCTTC; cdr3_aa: CASSLGQVRYNEQFF
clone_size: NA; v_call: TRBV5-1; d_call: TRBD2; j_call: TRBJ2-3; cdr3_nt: TGCGCCAGCAGCTTAGGAAGCGGGGGGCGCACAGATACGCAGTATTTT; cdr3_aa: CASSLGSGGRTDTQYF
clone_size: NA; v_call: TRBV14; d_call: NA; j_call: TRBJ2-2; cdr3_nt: TGTGCCAGCAGCCAAGAATCGCCAGGCAACACCGGGGAGCTGTTTTTT; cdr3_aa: CASSQESPGNTGELFF
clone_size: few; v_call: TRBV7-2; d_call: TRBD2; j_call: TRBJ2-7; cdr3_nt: TGTGCCAGCAGCCCTGCGGGGGGCTCCTACGAGCAGTACTTC; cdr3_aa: CASSPAGGSYEQYF
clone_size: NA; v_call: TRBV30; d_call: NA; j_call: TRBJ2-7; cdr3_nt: TGTGCGGGGAACAGGGCCCTCTCCTACGAGCAGTACTTC; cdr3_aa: CAGNRALSYEQYF
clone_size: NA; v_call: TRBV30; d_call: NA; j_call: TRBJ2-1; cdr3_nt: TGTGCCTGGAGTGATGACCGGGACTACAATGAGCAGTTCTTC; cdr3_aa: CAWSDDRDYNEQFF
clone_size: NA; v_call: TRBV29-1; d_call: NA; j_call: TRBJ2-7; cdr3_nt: TGCAGCGTTGCCCCCGGGGGGCCATACGAGCAGTACTTC; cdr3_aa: CSVAPGGPYEQYF
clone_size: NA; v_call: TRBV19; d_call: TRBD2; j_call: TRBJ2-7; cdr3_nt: TGTGCCAGTAGTGTACCGGGACTAGCGGGTTCCTACGAGCAGTACTTC; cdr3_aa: CASSVPGLAGSYEQYF
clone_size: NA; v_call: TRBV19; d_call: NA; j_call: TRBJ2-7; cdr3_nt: TGTGCCAGTAGTATATCCAGCCTCGGTATTTACGAGCAGTACTTC; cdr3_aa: CASSISSLGIYEQYF
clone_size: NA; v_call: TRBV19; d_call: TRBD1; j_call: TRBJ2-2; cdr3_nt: TGTGCCAGTCGGACAGGGGGCCCCGGGGAGCTGTTTTTT; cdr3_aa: CASRTGGPGELFF
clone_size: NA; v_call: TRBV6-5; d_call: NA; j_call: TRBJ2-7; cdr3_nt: TGTGCCAGCAGAACGGCCTACGAGCAGTACTTC; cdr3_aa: CASRTAYEQYF
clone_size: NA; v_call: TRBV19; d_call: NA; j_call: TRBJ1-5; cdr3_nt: TGTGCCAGTAGTATAGGGGGGACGGGTCAGCCCCAGCATTTT; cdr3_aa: CASSIGGTGQPQHF
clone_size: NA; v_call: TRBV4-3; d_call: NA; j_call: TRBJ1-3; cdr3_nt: TGCGCCAGCAGCCAAGACCGGGGCGCGGAAGGAAACACCATATATTTT; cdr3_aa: CASSQDRGAEGNTIYF
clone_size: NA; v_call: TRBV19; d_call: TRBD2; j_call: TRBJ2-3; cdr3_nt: TGTGCCACGTCTAGCGGGGGGATCCCAGATACGCAGTATTTT; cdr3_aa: CATSSGGIPDTQYF
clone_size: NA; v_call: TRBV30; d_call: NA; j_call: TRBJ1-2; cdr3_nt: TGTGCCCGAGGGGTTGGGTATGGCTACACCTTC; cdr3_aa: CARGVGYGYTF
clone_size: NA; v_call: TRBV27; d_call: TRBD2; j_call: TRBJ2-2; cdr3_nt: TGTGCCAGCAGTCCGCCGGGACTAGCGGTGAACACCGGGGAGCTGTTTTTT; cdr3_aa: CASSPPGLAVNTGELFF
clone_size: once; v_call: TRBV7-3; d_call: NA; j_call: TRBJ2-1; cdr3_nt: TGTGCCAGCAGCTTGACGGGGGATGAGCAGTTCTTC; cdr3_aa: CASSLTGDEQFF
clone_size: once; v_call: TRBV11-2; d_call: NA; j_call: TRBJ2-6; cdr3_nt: TGTGCCAGCAGCTTAACCGGGGCCAACGTCCTGACTTTC; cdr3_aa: CASSLTGANVLTF
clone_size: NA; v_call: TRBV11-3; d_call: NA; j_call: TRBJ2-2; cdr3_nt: TGTGCCAGCAGCTTACAGGGTACCGGGGAGCTGTTTTTT; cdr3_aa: CASSLQGTGELFF
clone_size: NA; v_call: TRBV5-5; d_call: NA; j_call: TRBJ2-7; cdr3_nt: TGTGCCAGCAGCTTCAAGGGGGGGGATGGTGAGCAGTACTTC; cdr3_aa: CASSFKGGDGEQYF
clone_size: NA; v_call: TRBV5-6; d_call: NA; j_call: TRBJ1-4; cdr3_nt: TGTGCCAGCAGCTTAAACGGGCTTGCAACTAATGAAAAACTGTTTTTT; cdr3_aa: CASSLNGLATNEKLFF
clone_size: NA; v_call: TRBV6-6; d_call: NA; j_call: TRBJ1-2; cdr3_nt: TGTGCCAGCAGTTACGCCCTAGATCGAGCCTATGGCTACACCTTC; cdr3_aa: CASSYALDRAYGYTF
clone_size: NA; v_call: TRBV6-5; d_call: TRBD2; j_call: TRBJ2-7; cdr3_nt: TGTGCCAGCGGTGAGCGGGGGGTATCCTACGAGCAGTACTTC; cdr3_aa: CASGERGVSYEQYF
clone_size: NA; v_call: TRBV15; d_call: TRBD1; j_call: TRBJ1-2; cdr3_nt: TGTGCCACCAGCGGAGACAGGGGGCGGATCTATGGCTACACCTTC; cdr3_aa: CATSGDRGRIYGYTF
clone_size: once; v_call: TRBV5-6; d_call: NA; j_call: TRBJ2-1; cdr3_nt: TGTGCCAGCAGCTTGGGGGAGTCGCGCAGGGGCCCCTACAATGAGCAGTTCTTC; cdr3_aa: CASSLGESRRGPYNEQFF
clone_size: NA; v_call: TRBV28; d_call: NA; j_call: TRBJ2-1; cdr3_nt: TGTGCCAGCAGTTTAGGAGGGGCAAGCTCCTACAATGAGCAGTTCTTC; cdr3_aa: CASSLGGASSYNEQFF
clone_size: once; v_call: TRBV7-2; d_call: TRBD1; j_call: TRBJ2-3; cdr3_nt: TGTGCCAGCAGCTTAGCGGGGGGGACAGGGTCCACAGATACGCAGTATTTT; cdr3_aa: CASSLAGGTGSTDTQYF
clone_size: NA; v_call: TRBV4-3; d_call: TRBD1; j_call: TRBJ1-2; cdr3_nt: TGCGCCAGCAGCCCAGGGACAGAGCTTATCTATGGCTACACCTTC; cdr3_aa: CASSPGTELIYGYTF
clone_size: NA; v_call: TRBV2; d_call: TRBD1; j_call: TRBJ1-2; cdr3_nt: TGTGCCAGCAGTGGCGACAGGGGCTCTAACTATGGCTACACCTTC; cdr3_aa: CASSGDRGSNYGYTF
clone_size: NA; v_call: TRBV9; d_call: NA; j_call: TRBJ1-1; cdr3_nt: TGTGCCAGCAGCGTAGTAGGGGACACTGAAGCTTTCTTT; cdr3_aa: CASSVVGDTEAFF
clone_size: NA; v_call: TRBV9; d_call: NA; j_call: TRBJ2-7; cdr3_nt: TGTGCCAGCAGCGAGAGAGGGATGGACGAGCAGTACTTC; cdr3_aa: CASSERGMDEQYF
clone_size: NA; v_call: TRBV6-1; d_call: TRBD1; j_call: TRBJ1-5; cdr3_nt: TGTGCCAGCCGGGACAGGGACAATCAGCCCCAGCATTTT; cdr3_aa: CASRDRDNQPQHF
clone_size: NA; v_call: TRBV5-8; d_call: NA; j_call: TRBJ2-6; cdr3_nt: TGTGCCAGCAGCTTGGAGGGAACTGGGGCCAACGTCCTGACTTTC; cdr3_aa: CASSLEGTGANVLTF
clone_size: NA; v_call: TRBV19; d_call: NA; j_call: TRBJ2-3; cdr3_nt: TGTGCCAGTAGCCCCGGCCCTACGGGGGCCAATACGCAGTATTTT; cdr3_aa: CASSPGPTGANTQYF
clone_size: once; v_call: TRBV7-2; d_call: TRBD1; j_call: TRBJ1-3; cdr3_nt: TGTGCCAGCAGCGGACGACAGGGTGAAAGAGACACCATATATTTT; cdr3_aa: CASSGRQGERDTIYF
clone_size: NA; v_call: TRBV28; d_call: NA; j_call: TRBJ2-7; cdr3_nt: TGTGCCAGCAGTAGTAGGGAACAGCCCTACGAGCAGTACTTC; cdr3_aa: CASSSREQPYEQYF
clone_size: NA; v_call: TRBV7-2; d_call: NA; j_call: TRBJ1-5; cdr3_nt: TGTGCCAGCAGCTTAACCGTATATAGCAATCAGCCCCAGCATTTT; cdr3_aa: CASSLTVYSNQPQHF
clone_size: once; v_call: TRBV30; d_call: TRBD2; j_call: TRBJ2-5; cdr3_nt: TGTGCCTGGAGCGCTAGCGGGGGGGCTTTAGAGACCCAGTACTTC; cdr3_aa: CAWSASGGALETQYF
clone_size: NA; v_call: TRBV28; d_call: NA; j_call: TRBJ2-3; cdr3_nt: TGTGCCAGCCCCCCCTACGGACGGAGCACAGATACGCAGTATTTT; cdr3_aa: CASPPYGRSTDTQYF
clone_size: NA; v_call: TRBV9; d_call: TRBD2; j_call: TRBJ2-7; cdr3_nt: TGTGCCAGCAGCGTAGGCGGGAGGGGATCCTACGAGCAGTACTTC; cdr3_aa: CASSVGGRGSYEQYF
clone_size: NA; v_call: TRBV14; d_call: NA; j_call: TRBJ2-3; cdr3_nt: TGTGCCAGCAGCCCCGGAGGGACAACCACAGATACGCAGTATTTT; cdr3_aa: CASSPGGTTTDTQYF
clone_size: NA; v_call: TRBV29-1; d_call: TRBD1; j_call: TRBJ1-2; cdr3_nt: TGCAGCGTTGGATCAGGACAGGGCAACCATGGCTACACCTTC; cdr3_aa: CSVGSGQGNHGYTF
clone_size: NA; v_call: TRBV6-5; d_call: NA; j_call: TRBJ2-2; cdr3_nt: TGTGCCAGCAGATCCTGGGTTAACACCGGGGAGCTGTTTTTT; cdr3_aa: CASRSWVNTGELFF
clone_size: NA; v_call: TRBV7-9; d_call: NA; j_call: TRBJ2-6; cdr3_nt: TGTGCCAGCAGCTCGCGGGACAGCGAACCCCTCTCTGGGGCCAACGTCCTGACTTTC; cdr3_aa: CASSSRDSEPLSGANVLTF
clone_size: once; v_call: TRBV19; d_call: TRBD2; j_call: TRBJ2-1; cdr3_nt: TGTGCCAGTAGTAAGGGACTAGGCTACAATGAGCAGTTCTTC; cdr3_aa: CASSKGLGYNEQFF